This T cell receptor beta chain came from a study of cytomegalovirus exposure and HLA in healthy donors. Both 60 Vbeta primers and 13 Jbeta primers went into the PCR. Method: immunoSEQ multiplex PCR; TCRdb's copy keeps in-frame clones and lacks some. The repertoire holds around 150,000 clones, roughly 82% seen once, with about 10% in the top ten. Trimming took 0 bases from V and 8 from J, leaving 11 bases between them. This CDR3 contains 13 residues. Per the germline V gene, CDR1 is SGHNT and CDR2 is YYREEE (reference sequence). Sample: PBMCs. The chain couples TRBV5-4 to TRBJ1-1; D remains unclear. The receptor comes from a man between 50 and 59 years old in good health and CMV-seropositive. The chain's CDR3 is CASSLEGEAEAFF. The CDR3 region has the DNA TGTGCCAGCAGCTTGGAAGGAGAGGCAGAAGCTTTCTTT.